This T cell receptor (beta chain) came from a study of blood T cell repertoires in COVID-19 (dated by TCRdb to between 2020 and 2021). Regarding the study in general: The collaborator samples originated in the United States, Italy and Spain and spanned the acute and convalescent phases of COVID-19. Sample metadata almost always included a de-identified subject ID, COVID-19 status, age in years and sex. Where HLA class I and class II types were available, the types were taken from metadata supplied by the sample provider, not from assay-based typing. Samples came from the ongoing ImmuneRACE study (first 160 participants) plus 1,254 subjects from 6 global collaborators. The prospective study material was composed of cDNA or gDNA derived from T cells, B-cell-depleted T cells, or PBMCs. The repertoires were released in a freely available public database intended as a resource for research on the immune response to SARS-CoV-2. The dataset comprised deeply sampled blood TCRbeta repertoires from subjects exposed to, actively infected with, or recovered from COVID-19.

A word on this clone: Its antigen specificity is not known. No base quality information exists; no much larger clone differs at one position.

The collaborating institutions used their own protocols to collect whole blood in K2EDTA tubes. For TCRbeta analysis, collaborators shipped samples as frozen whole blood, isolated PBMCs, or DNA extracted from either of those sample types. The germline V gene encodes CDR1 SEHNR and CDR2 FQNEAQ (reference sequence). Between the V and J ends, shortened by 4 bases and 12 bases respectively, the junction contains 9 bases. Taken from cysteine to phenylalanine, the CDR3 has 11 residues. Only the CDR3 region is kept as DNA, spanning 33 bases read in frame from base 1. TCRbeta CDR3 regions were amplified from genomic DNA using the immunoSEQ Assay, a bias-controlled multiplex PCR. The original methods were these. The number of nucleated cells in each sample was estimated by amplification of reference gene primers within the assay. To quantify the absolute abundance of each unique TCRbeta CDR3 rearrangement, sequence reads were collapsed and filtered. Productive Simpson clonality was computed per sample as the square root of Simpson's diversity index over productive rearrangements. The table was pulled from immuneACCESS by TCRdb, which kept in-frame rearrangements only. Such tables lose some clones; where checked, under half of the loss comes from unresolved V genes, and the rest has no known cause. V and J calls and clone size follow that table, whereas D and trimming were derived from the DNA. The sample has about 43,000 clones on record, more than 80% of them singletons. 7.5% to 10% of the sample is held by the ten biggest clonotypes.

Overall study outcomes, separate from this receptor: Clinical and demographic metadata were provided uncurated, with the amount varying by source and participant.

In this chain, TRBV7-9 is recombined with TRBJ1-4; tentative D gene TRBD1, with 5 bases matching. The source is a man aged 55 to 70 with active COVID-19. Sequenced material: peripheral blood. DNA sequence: TGTGCCAGCAGCTCGCTCAGGGAACTGTTTTTT. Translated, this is CASSSLRELFF.